This T cell receptor (beta chain) emerged from a study of T cells after yellow fever vaccination. Findings and limits, study-wide: Once the booster was given, most primary-vaccination clones reappeared, at about 96% for CD4 and 85% to 90% for CD8. Abundant contaminating clonotypes from the bulk population could appear in FACS-sorted repertoires.

With respect to this clonotype: Its matching antigen is unknown.

The CDR3 covers 15 residues. Trimming at V came to 2 bases and at J to 2 bases, leaving 3 bases not matched to a gene. Germline V gives CDR1 SGHRS, CDR2 YFSETQ. As TCR cDNA was made by 5'RACE template switching, a universal primer site and UMIs were added. TCRdb reanalysed the 5' RACE reads using MiXCR and keeps one entry per CDR3 protein. This sample has some 70,000 distinct CDR3 sequences; approximately 6.1% occur once, and the top ten carry about 40%. The receptor's source is a man between 18 and 29 years old who received the YFV17D yellow fever vaccine. This chain joins TRBV5-1 and TRBJ2-7; 11 bases align to TRBD2. The sequences come from CD8+ T cells sorted from PBMCs, collected about 41 days after the first yellow fever vaccination. CDR3: CASSFTSGGTYEQYF. The CDR3 bases are TGCGCCAGCAGCTTTACTAGCGGGGGTACCTACGAGCAGTACTTC.